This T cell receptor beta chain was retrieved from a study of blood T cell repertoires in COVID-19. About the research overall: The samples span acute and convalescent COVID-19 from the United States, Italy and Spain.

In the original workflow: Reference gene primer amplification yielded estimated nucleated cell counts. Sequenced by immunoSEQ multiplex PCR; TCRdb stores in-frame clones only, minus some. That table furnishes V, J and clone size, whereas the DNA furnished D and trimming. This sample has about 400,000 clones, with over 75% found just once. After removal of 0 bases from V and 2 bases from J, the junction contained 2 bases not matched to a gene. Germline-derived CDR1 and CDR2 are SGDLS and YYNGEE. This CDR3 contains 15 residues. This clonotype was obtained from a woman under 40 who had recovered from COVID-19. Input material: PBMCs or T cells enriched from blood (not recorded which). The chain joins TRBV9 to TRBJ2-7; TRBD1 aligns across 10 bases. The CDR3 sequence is CASSVAGTGAYEQYF. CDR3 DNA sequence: TGTGCCAGCAGCGTAGCGGGGACAGGGGCCTACGAGCAGTACTTC. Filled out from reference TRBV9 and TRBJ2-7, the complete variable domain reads DSGVTQTPKHLITATGQRVTLRCSPRSGDLSVYWYQQSLDQGLQFLIQYYNGEERAKGNILERFSAQQFPDLHSELNLSSLELGDSALYFCASSVAGTGAYEQYFGPGTRLTVT.